A selection of T cell receptor beta chains follows, all from one sample in a study of T cell responses to AZD1222 COVID-19 vaccine. Generated by immunoSEQ multiplex PCR, the TCRdb table keeps only in-frame clones and is missing some. The top ten clones hold about 1.5% of a sample with about 210,000 clones, around 94% of them seen once. Material: peripheral blood, obtained 28 days after the second dose of the MenACWY control vaccine. Every receptor here comes from an adult who received the MenACWY meningococcal vaccine as a control. Both conserved end residues are part of each CDR3. Fields, in order: CDR3 protein, CDR3 DNA, D gene, clone size, V gene, J gene. A D gene is named only where the DNA matches it firmly. Not every row has a clone size; where given, it reads once, few, many or a size class.

CDR3aa: CASTTGTGGSGELFF; CDR3nt: TGTGCCAGCACTACTGGGACAGGGGGCAGCGGGGAGCTGTTTTTT; d_gene: TRBD1; abundance: once; v_gene: TRBV27; j_gene: TRBJ2-2
CDR3aa: CASSLSFTGGAINYGYTF; CDR3nt: TGTGCCAGCAGCTTAAGTTTTACAGGGGGCGCAATTAACTATGGCTACACCTTC; d_gene: TRBD1; abundance: .; v_gene: TRBV7-2; j_gene: TRBJ1-2
CDR3aa: CASGPTGTGSNEQFF; CDR3nt: TGTGCTAGTGGCCCTACCGGGACAGGGTCCAATGAGCAGTTCTTC; d_gene: TRBD1; abundance: .; v_gene: TRBV12-5; j_gene: TRBJ2-1
CDR3aa: CASSRRAGEQYF; CDR3nt: TGTGCCAGCAGCCGCAGGGCCGGCGAGCAGTACTTC; d_gene: .; abundance: .; v_gene: TRBV7-9; j_gene: TRBJ2-7
CDR3aa: CSVDQTGAYGYTF; CDR3nt: TGCAGCGTTGATCAAACAGGGGCCTATGGCTACACCTTC; d_gene: TRBD1; abundance: .; v_gene: TRBV29-1; j_gene: TRBJ1-2
CDR3aa: CASSVENSGEQYF; CDR3nt: TGTGCCAGCAGCGTAGAGAACTCCGGCGAGCAGTACTTC; d_gene: .; abundance: .; v_gene: TRBV9; j_gene: TRBJ2-7
CDR3aa: CASSYSRGSGGYTF; CDR3nt: TGTGCCAGCAGTTACTCGAGGGGTTCTGGTGGCTACACCTTC; d_gene: .; abundance: .; v_gene: TRBV6-5; j_gene: TRBJ1-2
CDR3aa: CASCGTYNSPLHF; CDR3nt: TGTGCCAGCTGCGGCACATATAATTCACCCCTCCACTTT; d_gene: .; abundance: .; v_gene: TRBV12-3/TRBV12-4; j_gene: TRBJ1-6
CDR3aa: CASSYGVEAQGNEQFF; CDR3nt: TGTGCCAGCAGTTACGGGGTGGAAGCCCAGGGCAATGAGCAGTTCTTC; d_gene: .; abundance: .; v_gene: TRBV6-5; j_gene: TRBJ2-1
CDR3aa: CASSLWTEKLFF; CDR3nt: TGTGCCAGCAGTCTGTGGACAGAAAAACTGTTTTTT; d_gene: .; abundance: once; v_gene: TRBV12-3/TRBV12-4; j_gene: TRBJ1-4
CDR3aa: CASSQDSSNYGYTF; CDR3nt: TGCGCCAGCAGCCAAGATTCATCTAACTATGGCTACACCTTC; d_gene: .; abundance: .; v_gene: TRBV4-3; j_gene: TRBJ1-2
CDR3aa: CASSQDRRGGHSYNEQFF; CDR3nt: TGTGCCAGCAGCCAAGATCGGCGGGGGGGCCACTCCTACAATGAGCAGTTCTTC; d_gene: TRBD2; abundance: .; v_gene: TRBV4-2; j_gene: TRBJ2-1
CDR3aa: CAWSVPRDPKKLFF; CDR3nt: TGTGCCTGGAGTGTACCCAGGGACCCAAAAAAACTGTTTTTT; d_gene: .; abundance: .; v_gene: TRBV30; j_gene: TRBJ1-4
CDR3aa: CASSLIASTTDTQYF; CDR3nt: TGTGCCAGCAGTTTAATAGCTTCTACCACAGATACGCAGTATTTT; d_gene: .; abundance: once; v_gene: TRBV27; j_gene: TRBJ2-3
CDR3aa: CASSPSAKRVGETQYF; CDR3nt: TGTGCCAGCTCACCATCGGCTAAAAGGGTTGGGGAGACCCAGTACTTC; d_gene: .; abundance: .; v_gene: TRBV18; j_gene: TRBJ2-5
CDR3aa: CASSLTVDSPLHF; CDR3nt: TGTGCCAGCAGCTTGACGGTCGATTCACCCCTCCACTTT; d_gene: .; abundance: .; v_gene: TRBV5-4; j_gene: TRBJ1-6
CDR3aa: CASSPEGGFEDTQYF; CDR3nt: TGTGCCAGCTCACCGGAGGGCGGGTTCGAAGATACGCAGTATTTT; d_gene: .; abundance: .; v_gene: TRBV18; j_gene: TRBJ2-3
CDR3aa: CASSMAIAVEQFF; CDR3nt: TGTGCCAGTAGTATGGCGATTGCAGTGGAGCAGTTCTTC; d_gene: .; abundance: once; v_gene: TRBV19; j_gene: TRBJ2-1
CDR3aa: CASTNPGETQYF; CDR3nt: TGTGCCAGCACCAACCCGGGGGAGACCCAGTACTTC; d_gene: .; abundance: .; v_gene: TRBV28; j_gene: TRBJ2-5
CDR3aa: CASSPGLNSPLHF; CDR3nt: TGTGCCAGCAGCCCCGGATTAAATTCACCCCTCCACTTT; d_gene: .; abundance: .; v_gene: TRBV3-1/TRBV3-2; j_gene: TRBJ1-6
CDR3aa: CASSVTGELFF; CDR3nt: TGTGCCAGCTCAGTTACCGGGGAGCTGTTTTTT; d_gene: .; abundance: .; v_gene: TRBV18; j_gene: TRBJ2-2
CDR3aa: CASSLGQGVGGEQYF; CDR3nt: TGCGCCAGCAGCTTGGGCCAAGGAGTGGGGGGCGAGCAGTACTTC; d_gene: .; abundance: .; v_gene: TRBV5-1; j_gene: TRBJ2-7
CDR3aa: CASSATDYEQYF; CDR3nt: TGTGCCAGCTCAGCGACAGATTACGAGCAGTACTTC; d_gene: .; abundance: .; v_gene: TRBV18; j_gene: TRBJ2-7
CDR3aa: CASSWRRNTEAFF; CDR3nt: TGTGCCAGCAGCTGGAGACGGAACACTGAAGCTTTCTTT; d_gene: .; abundance: .; v_gene: TRBV7-8; j_gene: TRBJ1-1
CDR3aa: CASSLKSYEQYF; CDR3nt: TGTGCCAGCAGCCTTAAGTCCTACGAGCAGTACTTC; d_gene: .; abundance: .; v_gene: TRBV3-1/TRBV3-2; j_gene: TRBJ2-7
CDR3aa: CASSRSGLDGYF; CDR3nt: TGTGCCAGCAGCCGTAGCGGGCTCGATGGGTACTTC; d_gene: TRBD2; abundance: .; v_gene: TRBV5-5; j_gene: TRBJ2-7
CDR3aa: CSGRDGYEQYF; CDR3nt: TGCAGCGGGAGGGACGGCTACGAGCAGTACTTC; d_gene: .; abundance: .; v_gene: TRBV29-1; j_gene: TRBJ2-7
CDR3aa: CASRWSGFQPQHF; CDR3nt: TGTGCCAGCAGGTGGTCAGGGTTTCAGCCCCAGCATTTT; d_gene: .; abundance: .; v_gene: TRBV28; j_gene: TRBJ1-5
CDR3aa: CASSYGVADYEQYF; CDR3nt: TGTGCCAGCAGTTACGGGGTAGCGGACTACGAGCAGTACTTC; d_gene: .; abundance: .; v_gene: TRBV6-6; j_gene: TRBJ2-7
CDR3aa: CASSQDLEFEAFF; CDR3nt: TGTGCCAGCAGCCAAGATCTCGAGTTTGAAGCTTTCTTT; d_gene: .; abundance: once; v_gene: TRBV4-2; j_gene: TRBJ1-1
CDR3aa: CASSPRWGQGAGEQYF; CDR3nt: TGCGCCAGCAGCCCCCGGTGGGGACAGGGGGCGGGGGAGCAGTACTTC; d_gene: TRBD1; abundance: once; v_gene: TRBV5-1; j_gene: TRBJ2-7
CDR3aa: CASSLGTEAFF; CDR3nt: TGTGCCAGCAGCCTGGGCACTGAAGCTTTCTTT; d_gene: .; abundance: .; v_gene: TRBV6-5; j_gene: TRBJ1-1
CDR3aa: CACTFNEKLFF; CDR3nt: TGTGCCTGCACTTTTAATGAAAAACTGTTTTTT; d_gene: .; abundance: .; v_gene: TRBV30; j_gene: TRBJ1-4
CDR3aa: CASSPVIDRYGYGYTF; CDR3nt: TGTGCCAGCAGCCCCGTGATCGACAGGTATGGCTATGGCTACACCTTC; d_gene: .; abundance: .; v_gene: TRBV28; j_gene: TRBJ1-2
CDR3aa: CASSENDRPSYNEQFF; CDR3nt: TGTGCCAGCAGCGAAAATGACAGACCCTCCTACAATGAGCAGTTCTTC; d_gene: .; abundance: once; v_gene: TRBV7-9; j_gene: TRBJ2-1
CDR3aa: CASSPDRLNTEAFF; CDR3nt: TGTGCCAGCAGCCCCGACAGGCTGAACACTGAAGCTTTCTTT; d_gene: .; abundance: .; v_gene: TRBV7-3; j_gene: TRBJ1-1
CDR3aa: CSAIDISYNEQFF; CDR3nt: TGCAGCGCAATCGACATCTCTTACAATGAGCAGTTCTTC; d_gene: .; abundance: .; v_gene: TRBV29-1; j_gene: TRBJ2-1
CDR3aa: CASSWTGRGGPQHF; CDR3nt: TGTGCCAGCAGTTGGACAGGGCGGGGAGGGCCCCAGCATTTT; d_gene: TRBD1; abundance: once; v_gene: TRBV28; j_gene: TRBJ1-5
CDR3aa: CASSLVRPEGRQNTEAFF; CDR3nt: TGTGCCAGCAGCTTAGTGCGCCCGGAGGGACGGCAAAACACTGAAGCTTTCTTT; d_gene: .; abundance: .; v_gene: TRBV7-6; j_gene: TRBJ1-1
CDR3aa: CAWSAGGSYGYTF; CDR3nt: TGTGCCTGGAGTGCCGGGGGCTCCTATGGCTACACCTTC; d_gene: .; abundance: .; v_gene: TRBV30; j_gene: TRBJ1-2
CDR3aa: CASSLMTGDYGYTF; CDR3nt: TGTGCCAGCAGTTTGATGACAGGAGACTATGGCTACACCTTC; d_gene: .; abundance: .; v_gene: TRBV27; j_gene: TRBJ1-2
CDR3aa: CSVVRGQGVSGTEAFF; CDR3nt: TGCAGCGTTGTGAGAGGACAGGGGGTCAGTGGTACTGAAGCTTTCTTT; d_gene: TRBD1; abundance: .; v_gene: TRBV29-1; j_gene: TRBJ1-1
CDR3aa: CASSQDPGNYGYTF; CDR3nt: TGCGCCAGCAGCCAAGACCCGGGGAACTATGGCTACACCTTC; d_gene: .; abundance: .; v_gene: TRBV4-3; j_gene: TRBJ1-2
CDR3aa: CASSQERRGYTF; CDR3nt: TGTGCCAGCAGCCAAGAGAGGAGAGGCTACACCTTC; d_gene: .; abundance: .; v_gene: TRBV3-1/TRBV3-2; j_gene: TRBJ1-2
CDR3aa: CASSRGEQYF; CDR3nt: TGTGCCAGCAGTCGTGGGGAGCAGTACTTC; d_gene: .; abundance: .; v_gene: TRBV28; j_gene: TRBJ2-7
CDR3aa: CASSPPVTGETQYF; CDR3nt: TGTGCCAGCTCACCACCAGTAACCGGGGAGACCCAGTACTTC; d_gene: .; abundance: .; v_gene: TRBV18; j_gene: TRBJ2-5
CDR3aa: CASSQDRGHHYEQYF; CDR3nt: TGCGCCAGCAGCCAAGATAGGGGACACCACTACGAGCAGTACTTC; d_gene: .; abundance: .; v_gene: TRBV4-3; j_gene: TRBJ2-7
CDR3aa: CASTTGLAVQETQYF; CDR3nt: TGTGCCAGCACTACGGGACTAGCGGTTCAAGAGACCCAGTACTTC; d_gene: TRBD2; abundance: .; v_gene: TRBV3-1/TRBV3-2; j_gene: TRBJ2-5
CDR3aa: CASSETGPIEKLFF; CDR3nt: TGTGCCAGCAGTGAAACAGGGCCCATTGAAAAACTGTTTTTT; d_gene: .; abundance: .; v_gene: TRBV25-1; j_gene: TRBJ1-4
CDR3aa: CATTRQVGDEQYF; CDR3nt: TGCGCCACCACCCGGCAAGTCGGCGACGAGCAGTACTTC; d_gene: .; abundance: .; v_gene: TRBV5-1; j_gene: TRBJ2-7